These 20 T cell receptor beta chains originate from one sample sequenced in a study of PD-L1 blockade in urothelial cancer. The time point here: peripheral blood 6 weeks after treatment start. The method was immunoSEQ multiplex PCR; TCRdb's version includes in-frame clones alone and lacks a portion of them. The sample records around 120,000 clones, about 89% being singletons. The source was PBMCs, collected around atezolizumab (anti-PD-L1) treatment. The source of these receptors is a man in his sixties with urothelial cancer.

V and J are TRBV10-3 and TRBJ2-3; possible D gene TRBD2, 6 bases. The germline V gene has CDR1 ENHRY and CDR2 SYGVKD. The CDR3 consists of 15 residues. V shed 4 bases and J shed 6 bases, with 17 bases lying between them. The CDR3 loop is CAISAPGVRGDTQYF. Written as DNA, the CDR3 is TGTGCCATCAGTGCCCCCGGGGTCCGGGGGGATACGCAGTATTTT.

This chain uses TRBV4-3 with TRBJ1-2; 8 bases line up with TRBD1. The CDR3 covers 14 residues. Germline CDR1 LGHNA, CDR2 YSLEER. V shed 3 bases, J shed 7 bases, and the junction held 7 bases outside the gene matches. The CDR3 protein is CASSHGQGLIGYTF. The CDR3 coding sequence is TGCGCCAGCAGCCACGGACAGGGCCTTATTGGCTACACCTTC.

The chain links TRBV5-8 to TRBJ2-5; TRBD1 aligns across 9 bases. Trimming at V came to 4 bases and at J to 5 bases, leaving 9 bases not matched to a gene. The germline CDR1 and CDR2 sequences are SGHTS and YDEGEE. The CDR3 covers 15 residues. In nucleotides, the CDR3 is TGTGCCAGCAGCATCGGACAGGGGTACGGGGAGACCCAGTACTTC. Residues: CASSIGQGYGETQYF.

The CDR3 protein is CSVEDSGSASSSYNEQFF. In DNA form, the CDR3 reads TGCAGCGTTGAAGATTCAGGTAGCGCAAGTAGCTCCTACAATGAGCAGTTCTTC. The chain joins TRBV29-1 to TRBJ2-1, with D perhaps TRBD2 (5 bases). This CDR3 is 18 amino acids long. CDR1 and CDR2 from the germline V gene are SQVTM and ANQGSEA. The V and J ends lost 0 bases and 0 bases respectively, with 18 bases between them.

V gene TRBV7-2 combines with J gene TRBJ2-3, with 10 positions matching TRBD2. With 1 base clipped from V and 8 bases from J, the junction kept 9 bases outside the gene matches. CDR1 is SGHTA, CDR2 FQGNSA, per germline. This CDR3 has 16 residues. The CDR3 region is CASSLEGSGGVGTQYF. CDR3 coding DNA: TGTGCCAGCAGCTTAGAGGGGAGCGGGGGGGTCGGTACGCAGTATTTT.

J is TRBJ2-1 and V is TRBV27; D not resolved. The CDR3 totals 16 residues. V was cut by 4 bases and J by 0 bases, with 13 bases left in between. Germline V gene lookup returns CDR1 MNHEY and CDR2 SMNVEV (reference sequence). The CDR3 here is CASSSPDKSSYNEQFF. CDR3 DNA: TGTGCCAGCAGTTCCCCCGACAAGAGCTCCTACAATGAGCAGTTCTTC.

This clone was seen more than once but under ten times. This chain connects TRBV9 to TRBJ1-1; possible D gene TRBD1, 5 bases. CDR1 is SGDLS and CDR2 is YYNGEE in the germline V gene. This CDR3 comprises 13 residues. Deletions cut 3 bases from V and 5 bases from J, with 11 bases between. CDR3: CASSDRLGTEAFF. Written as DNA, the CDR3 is TGTGCCAGCAGCGACAGGCTGGGAACTGAAGCTTTCTTT.

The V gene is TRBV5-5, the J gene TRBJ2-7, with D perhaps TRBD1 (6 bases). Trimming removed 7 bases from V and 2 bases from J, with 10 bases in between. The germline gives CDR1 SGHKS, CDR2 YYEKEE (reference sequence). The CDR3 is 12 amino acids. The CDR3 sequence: CASDWGPYEQYF. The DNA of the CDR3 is TGTGCCAGCGATTGGGGGCCCTACGAGCAGTACTTC. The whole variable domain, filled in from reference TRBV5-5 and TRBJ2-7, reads DAGVTQSPTHLIKTRGQQVTLRCSPISGHKSVSWYQQVLGQGPQFIFQYYEKEERGRGNFPDRFSARQFPNYSSELNVNALLLGDSALYLCASDWGPYEQYFGPGTRLTVT.

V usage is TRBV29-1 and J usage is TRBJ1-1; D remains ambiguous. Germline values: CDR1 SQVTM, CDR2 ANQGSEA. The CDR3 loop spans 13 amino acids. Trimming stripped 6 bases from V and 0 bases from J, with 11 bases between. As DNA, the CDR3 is TGCAGCGTCCGGACCGGGATGAACACTGAAGCTTTCTTT. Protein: CSVRTGMNTEAFF. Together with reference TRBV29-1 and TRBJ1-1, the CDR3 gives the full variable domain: SAVISQKPSRDICQRGTSLTIQCQVDSQVTMMFWYRQQPGQSLTLIATANQGSEATYESGFVIDKFPISRPNLTFSTLTVSNMSPEDSSIYLCSVRTGMNTEAFFGQGTRLTVV.

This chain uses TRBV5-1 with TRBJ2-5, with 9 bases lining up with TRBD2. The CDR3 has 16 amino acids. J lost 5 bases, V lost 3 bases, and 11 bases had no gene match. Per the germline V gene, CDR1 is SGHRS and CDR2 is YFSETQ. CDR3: CASSSGAGGGEETQYF. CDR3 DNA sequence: TGCGCCAGCAGCTCCGGAGCGGGGGGCGGTGAGGAGACCCAGTACTTC.

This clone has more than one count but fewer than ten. As DNA, the CDR3 is TGTGCCAGCAGTTCGGGACAGGGAGGCAATCAGCCCCAGCATTTT. Protein: CASSSGQGGNQPQHF. The rearrangement uses TRBV28 and TRBJ1-5; TRBD1 agrees at 9 bases. V lost 4 bases, J lost 2 bases, and 3 bases stayed unmatched. Germline CDR1 MDHEN, CDR2 SYDVKM. The CDR3 length is 15 residues.

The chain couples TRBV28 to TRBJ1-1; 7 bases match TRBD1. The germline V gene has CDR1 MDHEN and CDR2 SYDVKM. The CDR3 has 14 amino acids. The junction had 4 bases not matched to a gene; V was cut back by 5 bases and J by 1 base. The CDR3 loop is CASSPGTANTEAFF. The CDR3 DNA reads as TGTGCCAGCAGTCCTGGGACAGCGAACACTGAAGCTTTCTTT.

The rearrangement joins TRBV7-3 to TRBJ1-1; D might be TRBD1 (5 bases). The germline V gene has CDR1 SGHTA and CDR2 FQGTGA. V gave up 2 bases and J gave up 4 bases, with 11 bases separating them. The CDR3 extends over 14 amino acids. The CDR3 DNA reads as TGTGCCAGCAGCTTAGTGGGTAGGGGCACTGAAGCTTTCTTT. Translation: CASSLVGRGTEAFF.

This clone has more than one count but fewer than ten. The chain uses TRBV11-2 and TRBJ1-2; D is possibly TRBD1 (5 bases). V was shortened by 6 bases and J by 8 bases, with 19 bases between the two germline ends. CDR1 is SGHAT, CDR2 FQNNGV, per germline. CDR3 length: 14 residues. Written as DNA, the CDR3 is TGTGCCAGCAGTTTCAGCGGCGTGGGGGGAGGCTACACCTTC. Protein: CASSFSGVGGGYTF.

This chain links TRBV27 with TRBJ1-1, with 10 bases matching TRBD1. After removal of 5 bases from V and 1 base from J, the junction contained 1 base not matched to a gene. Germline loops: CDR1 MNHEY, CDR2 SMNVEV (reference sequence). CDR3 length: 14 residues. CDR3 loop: CASSRQGANTEAFF. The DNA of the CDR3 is TGTGCCAGCAGTCGACAGGGGGCGAACACTGAAGCTTTCTTT.

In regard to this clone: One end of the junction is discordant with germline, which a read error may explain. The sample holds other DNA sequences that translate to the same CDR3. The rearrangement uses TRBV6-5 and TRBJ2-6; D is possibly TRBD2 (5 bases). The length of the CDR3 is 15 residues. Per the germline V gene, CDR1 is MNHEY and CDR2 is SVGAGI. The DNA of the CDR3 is TGCGCCAGCGGCCCCTCCGGAGGCCCGTACAGCGTCCTGACTTTC. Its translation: CASGPSGGPYSVLTF.

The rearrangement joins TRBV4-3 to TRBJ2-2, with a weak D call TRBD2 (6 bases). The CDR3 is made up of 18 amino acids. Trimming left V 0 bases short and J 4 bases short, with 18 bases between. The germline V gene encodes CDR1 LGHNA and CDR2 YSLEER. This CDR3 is CASSQDRGLASGTGELFF. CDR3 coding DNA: TGCGCCAGCAGCCAAGATCGAGGGCTAGCGAGCGGCACCGGGGAGCTGTTTTTT.

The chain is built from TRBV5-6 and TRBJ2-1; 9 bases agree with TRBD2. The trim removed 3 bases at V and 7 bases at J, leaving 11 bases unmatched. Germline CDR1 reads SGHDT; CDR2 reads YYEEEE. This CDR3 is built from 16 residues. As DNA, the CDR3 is TGTGCCAGCAGCTCCCAGGGGAGCGGGAGGTCGAATGAGCAGTTCTTC. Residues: CASSSQGSGRSNEQFF.

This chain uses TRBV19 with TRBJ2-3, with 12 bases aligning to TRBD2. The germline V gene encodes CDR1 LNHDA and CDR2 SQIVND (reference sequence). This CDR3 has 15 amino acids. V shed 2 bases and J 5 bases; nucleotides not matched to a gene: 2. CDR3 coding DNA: TGTGCCAGTAGTATAACACTAGCGGGAGGAGATACGCAGTATTTT. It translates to CASSITLAGGDTQYF.

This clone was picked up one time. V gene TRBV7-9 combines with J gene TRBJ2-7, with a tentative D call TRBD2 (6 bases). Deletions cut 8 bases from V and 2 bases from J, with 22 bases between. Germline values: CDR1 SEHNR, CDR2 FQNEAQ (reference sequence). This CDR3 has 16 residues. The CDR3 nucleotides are TGTGCCAGCGCGAACAAGGGACTCCGAAGCACCTACGAGCAGTACTTC. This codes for CASANKGLRSTYEQYF.